Reported below is one T cell receptor beta chain. The sample is drawn from a study of T-cell reconstitution after alpha-beta-depleted transplantation in children. V gave up 5 bases and J gave up 1 base; unmatched junction bases: 6. The CDR3 totals 16 residues. CDR1 and CDR2 (germline): MNHEY, SVGAGI. As it was prepared, the TCRbeta library received unique molecular identifiers. Each CDR3 protein is one row after TCRdb ran MiXCR on the PCR reads. The repertoire holds nearly 400,000 distinct CDR3 sequences, with over 20% as singletons. This TCR came from a human donor who donated a stem cell graft to a child with acute myeloid leukemia. The sample here was PBMCs from the stem cell graft donor, taken from the stem cell graft. The genes are TRBV6-5 and TRBJ2-3, with 10 bases lining up with TRBD2. The CDR3 loop reads CASSTVGLAGTDTQYF. DNA of the CDR3: TGTGCCAGCAGTACCGTAGGACTAGCGGGCACAGATACGCAGTATTTT.